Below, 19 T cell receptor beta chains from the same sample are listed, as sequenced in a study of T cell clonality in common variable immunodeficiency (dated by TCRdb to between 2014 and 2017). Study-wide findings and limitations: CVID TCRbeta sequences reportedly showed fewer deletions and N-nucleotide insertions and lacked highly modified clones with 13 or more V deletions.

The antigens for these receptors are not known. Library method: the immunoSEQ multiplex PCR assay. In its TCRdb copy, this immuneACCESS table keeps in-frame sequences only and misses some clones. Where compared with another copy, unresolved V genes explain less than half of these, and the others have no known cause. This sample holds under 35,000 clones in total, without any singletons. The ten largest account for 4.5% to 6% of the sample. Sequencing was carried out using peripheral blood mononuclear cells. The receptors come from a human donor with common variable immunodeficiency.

CDR3 bases read: TGCGCCAGCAGCTTACGATGGGGGACACCCTACGAG. Amino acid sequence: CASSLRWGTPYE. The entire CDR3 protein reads CASSLRWGTPYEQYF. V is TRBV5-1 and J is TRBJ2-7; D is possibly TRBD1 (6 bases). The read ends 3 residues early relative to the CDR3; the germline J gene fills the gap. The CDR3 has 15 residues. Germline CDR1 SGHRS, CDR2 YFSETQ. Deletions cut 2 bases from V and 2 bases from J, with 14 bases between.

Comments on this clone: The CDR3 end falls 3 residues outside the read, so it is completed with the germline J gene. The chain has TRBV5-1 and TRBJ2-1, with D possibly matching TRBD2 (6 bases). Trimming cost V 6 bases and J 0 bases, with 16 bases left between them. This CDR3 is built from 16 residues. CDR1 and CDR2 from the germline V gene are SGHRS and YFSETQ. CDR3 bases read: TGCGCCAGCATCAGGGAGGCCGGCAGCTCCTACAATGAG. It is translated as CASIREAGSSYNE. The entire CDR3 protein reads CASIREAGSSYNEQFF.

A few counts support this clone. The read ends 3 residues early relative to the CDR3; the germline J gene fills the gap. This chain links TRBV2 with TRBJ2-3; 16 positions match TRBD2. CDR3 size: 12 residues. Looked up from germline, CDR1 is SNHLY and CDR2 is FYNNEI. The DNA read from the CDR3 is TGTGCCAGTGGGACTAGCGGGGGGGCG. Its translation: CASGTSGGA. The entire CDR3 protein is CASGTSGGAQYF.

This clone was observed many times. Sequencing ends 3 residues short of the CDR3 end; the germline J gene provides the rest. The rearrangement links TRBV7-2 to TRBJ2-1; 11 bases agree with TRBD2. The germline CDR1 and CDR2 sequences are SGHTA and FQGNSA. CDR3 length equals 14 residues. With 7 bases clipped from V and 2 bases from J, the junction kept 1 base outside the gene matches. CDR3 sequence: CASMTSGTYNEQFF. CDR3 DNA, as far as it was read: TGTGCCAGCATGACTAGCGGGACCTACAATGAG. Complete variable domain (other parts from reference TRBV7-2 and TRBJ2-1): GAGVSQSPSNKVTEKGKDVELRCDPISGHTALYWYRQSLGQGLEFLIYFQGNSAPDKSGLPSDRFSAERTGGSVSTLTIQRTQQEDSAVYLCASMTSGTYNEQFFGPGTRLTVL.

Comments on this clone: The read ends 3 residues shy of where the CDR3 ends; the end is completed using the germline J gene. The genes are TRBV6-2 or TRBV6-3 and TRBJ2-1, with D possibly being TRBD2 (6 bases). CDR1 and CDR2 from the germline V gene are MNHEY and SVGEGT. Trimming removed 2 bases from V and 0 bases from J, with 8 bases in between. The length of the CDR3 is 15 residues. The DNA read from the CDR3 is TGTGCCAGCAGTTACATCGGGGGCTCCTACAATGAG. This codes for CASSYIGGSYNE. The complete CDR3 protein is CASSYIGGSYNEQFF.

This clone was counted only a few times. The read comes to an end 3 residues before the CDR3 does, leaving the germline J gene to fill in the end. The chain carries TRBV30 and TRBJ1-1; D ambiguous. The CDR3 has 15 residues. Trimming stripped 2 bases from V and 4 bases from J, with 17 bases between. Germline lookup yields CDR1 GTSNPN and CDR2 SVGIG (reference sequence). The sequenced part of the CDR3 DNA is TGTGCCTGGAGTACTCCCCGCGGGCTGGGCACTGAA. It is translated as CAWSTPRGLGTE. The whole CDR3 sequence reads CAWSTPRGLGTEAFF.

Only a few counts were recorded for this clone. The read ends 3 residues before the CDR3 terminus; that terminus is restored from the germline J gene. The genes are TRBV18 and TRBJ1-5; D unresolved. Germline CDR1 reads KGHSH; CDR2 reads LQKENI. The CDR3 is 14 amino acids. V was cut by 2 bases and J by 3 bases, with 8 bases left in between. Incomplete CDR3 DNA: TGTGCCAGCTCACCATCGGGGAACAATCAGCCC. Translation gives CASSPSGNNQP. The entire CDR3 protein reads CASSPSGNNQPQHF.

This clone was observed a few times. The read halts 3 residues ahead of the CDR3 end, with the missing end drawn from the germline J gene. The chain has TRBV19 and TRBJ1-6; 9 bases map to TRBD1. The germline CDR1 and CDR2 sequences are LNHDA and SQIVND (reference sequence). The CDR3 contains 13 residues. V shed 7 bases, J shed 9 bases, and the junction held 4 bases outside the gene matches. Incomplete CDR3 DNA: TGTGCCAGTAAGGGACAGGGAAGTTCACCC. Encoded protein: CASKGQGSSP. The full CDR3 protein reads CASKGQGSSPLHF.

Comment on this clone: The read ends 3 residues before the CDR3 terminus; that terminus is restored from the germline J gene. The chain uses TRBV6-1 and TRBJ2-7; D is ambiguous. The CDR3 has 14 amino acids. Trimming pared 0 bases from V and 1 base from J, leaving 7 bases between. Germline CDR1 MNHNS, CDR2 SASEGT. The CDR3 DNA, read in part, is TGTGCCAGCAGTGAAGCGATGAGGTCCTACGAG. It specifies CASSEAMRSYE. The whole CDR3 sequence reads CASSEAMRSYEQYF.

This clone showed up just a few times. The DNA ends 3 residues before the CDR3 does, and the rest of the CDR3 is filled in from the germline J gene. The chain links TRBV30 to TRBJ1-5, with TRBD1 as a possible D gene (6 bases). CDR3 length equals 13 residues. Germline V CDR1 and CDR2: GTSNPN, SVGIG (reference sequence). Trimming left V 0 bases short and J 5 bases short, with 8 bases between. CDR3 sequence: CAWSVGGDQPQHF. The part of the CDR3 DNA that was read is TGTGCCTGGAGTGTAGGGGGAGATCAGCCC.

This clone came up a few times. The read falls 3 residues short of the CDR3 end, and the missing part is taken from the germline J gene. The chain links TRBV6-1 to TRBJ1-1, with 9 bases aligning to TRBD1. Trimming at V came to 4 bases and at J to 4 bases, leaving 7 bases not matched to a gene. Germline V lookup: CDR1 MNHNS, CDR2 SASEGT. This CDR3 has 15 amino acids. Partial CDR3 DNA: TGTGCCAGCAGTGCTACCGGGACAGGGACCACTGAA. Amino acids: CASSATGTGTTE. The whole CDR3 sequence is CASSATGTGTTEAFF.

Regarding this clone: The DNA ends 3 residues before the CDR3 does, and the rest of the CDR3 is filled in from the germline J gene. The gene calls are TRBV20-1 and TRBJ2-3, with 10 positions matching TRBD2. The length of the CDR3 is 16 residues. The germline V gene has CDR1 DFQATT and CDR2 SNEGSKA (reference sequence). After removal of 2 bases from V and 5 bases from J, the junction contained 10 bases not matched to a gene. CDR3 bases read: TGCAGTGCTAGAAAGGGGGGAGCGGGGGGGTTAGATACG. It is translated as CSARKGGAGGLDT. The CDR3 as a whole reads CSARKGGAGGLDTQYF.

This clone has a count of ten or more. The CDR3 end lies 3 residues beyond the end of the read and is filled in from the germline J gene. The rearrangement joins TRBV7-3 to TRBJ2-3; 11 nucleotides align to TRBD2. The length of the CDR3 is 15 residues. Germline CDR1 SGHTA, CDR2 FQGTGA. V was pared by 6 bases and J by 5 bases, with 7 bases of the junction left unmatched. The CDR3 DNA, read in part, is TGTGCCAGCAGTTTTAGCGGGGGGGCCGAAGATACG. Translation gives CASSFSGGAEDT. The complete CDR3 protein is CASSFSGGAEDTQYF.

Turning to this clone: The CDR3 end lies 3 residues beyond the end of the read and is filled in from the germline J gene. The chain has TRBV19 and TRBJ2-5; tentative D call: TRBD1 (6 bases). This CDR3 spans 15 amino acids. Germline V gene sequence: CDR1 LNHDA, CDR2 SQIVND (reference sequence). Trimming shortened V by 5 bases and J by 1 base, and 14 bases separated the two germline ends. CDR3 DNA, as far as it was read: TGTGCCAGTAGTTACAACAGGGAGACCCAAGAGACC. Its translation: CASSYNRETQET. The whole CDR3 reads CASSYNRETQETQYF.

CDR3 in amino acids: CASSLGGQGNQPQHF. Incomplete CDR3 DNA: TGCGCCAGCAGCTTGGGGGGACAGGGAAATCAGCCC. The V and J genes are TRBV5-1 and TRBJ1-5; 9 nucleotides agree with TRBD1. The read ends 3 residues before the CDR3 terminus; that terminus is restored from the germline J gene. The V gene's germline CDR1 is SGHRS and CDR2 YFSETQ. The CDR3 has 15 amino acids. J lost 4 bases, V lost 0 bases, and 2 bases had no gene match. The full variable domain, in which reference TRBV5-1 and TRBJ1-5 provide the parts outside the CDR3, is KAGVTQTPRYLIKTRGQQVTLSCSPISGHRSVSWYQQTPGQGLQFLFEYFSETQRNKGNFPGRFSGRQFSNSRSEMNVSTLELGDSALYLCASSLGGQGNQPQHFGDGTRLSIL.

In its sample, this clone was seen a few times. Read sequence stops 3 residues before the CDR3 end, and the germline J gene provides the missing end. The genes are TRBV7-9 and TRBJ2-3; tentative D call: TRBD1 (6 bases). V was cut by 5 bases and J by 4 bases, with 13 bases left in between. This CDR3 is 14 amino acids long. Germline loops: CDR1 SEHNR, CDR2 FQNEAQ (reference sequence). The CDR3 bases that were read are TGTGCCAGCAGCGTAACAGGGAACGCAGATACG. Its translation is CASSVTGNADT. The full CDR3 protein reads CASSVTGNADTQYF.

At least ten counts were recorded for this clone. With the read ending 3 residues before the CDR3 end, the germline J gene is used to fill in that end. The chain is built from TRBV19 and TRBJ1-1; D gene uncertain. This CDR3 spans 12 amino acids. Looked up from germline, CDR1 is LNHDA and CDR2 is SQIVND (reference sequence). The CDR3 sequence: CASSIVNSKAFF. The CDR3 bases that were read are TGTGCCAGTAGTATAGTGAACTCCAAA.

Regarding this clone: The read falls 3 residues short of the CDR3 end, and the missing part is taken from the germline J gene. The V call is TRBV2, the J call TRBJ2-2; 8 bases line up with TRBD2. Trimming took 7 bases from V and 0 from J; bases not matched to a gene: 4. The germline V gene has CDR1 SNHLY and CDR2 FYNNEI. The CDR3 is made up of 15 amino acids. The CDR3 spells CASKDSGANTGELFF. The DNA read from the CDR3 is TGTGCCAGCAAAGATAGCGGGGCGAACACCGGGGAG. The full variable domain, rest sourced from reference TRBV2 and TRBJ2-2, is EPEVTQTPSHQVTQMGQEVILRCVPISNHLYFYWYRQILGQKVEFLVSFYNNEISEKSEIFDDQFSVERPDGSNFTLKIRSTKLEDSAMYFCASKDSGANTGELFFGEGSRLTVL.

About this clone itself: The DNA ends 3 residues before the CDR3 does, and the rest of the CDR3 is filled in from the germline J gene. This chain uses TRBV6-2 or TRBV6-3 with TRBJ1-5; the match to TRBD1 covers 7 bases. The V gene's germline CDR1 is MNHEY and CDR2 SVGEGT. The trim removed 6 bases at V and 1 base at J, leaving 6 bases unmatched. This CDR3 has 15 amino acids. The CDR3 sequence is CASRGTELSNQPQHF. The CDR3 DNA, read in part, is TGTGCCAGCAGGGGGACAGAACTGAGCAATCAGCCC.